The 5 T cell receptor beta chains reported below all come from one sample, sequenced in a study of Tregs in tolerant kidney transplant recipients (dated by TCRdb to between 2018 and 2020). The sample's time point, from its label and the paper: blood sample drawn before combined kidney and bone marrow transplant. Libraries were constructed by the immunoSEQ multiplex PCR assay. Drawn from immuneACCESS, this table holds only the in-frame rearrangements with V and J called that TCRdb kept. Clones are partly lost; checked studies trace under half to an unresolved V gene and leave the rest unexplained. This sample has 100,000 to 120,000 clones in its table, and around 90% of those were observed once. The ten most abundant clones make up under 0.35% of the sample. The sequences come from CD4+ T cells from blood, collected before the transplant. Receptors were obtained from a human donor who received a combined kidney and bone marrow transplant.

This clone appeared a single time. The chain couples TRBV4-1 to TRBJ2-2; 14 bases fit TRBD2. This CDR3 is 17 amino acids long. Germline-derived CDR1 and CDR2 are MGHRA and YSYEKL. Germline trimming cut 4 bases from V and 7 bases from J; bases unmatched to any gene: 8. The CDR3 reads CASSRHGLAGGSGELFF. DNA for the CDR3: TGCGCCAGCAGCCGCCATGGACTAGCGGGGGGCAGCGGGGAGCTGTTTTTT.

The rearrangement joins TRBV29-1 to TRBJ2-4; D not certain. The CDR3 covers 12 residues. The germline V and J ends were trimmed by 5 bases and 0 bases, with 5 bases remaining between them. Germline CDR1 is SQVTM and CDR2 is ANQGSEA. For the CDR3, the DNA is TGCAGCGTTTCCGTAGCCAAAAACATTCAGTACTTC. It codes for CSVSVAKNIQYF.

The genes are TRBV7-8 and TRBJ2-7; 8 nucleotides line up with TRBD2. V lost 5 bases, J lost 2 bases, and 8 bases stayed unmatched. This CDR3 is 15 amino acids long. Germline-derived CDR1 and CDR2 are SGHVS and FQNEAQ. The CDR3 sequence is CASSTDSGTAYEQYF. The CDR3 DNA is TGTGCCAGCAGCACTGATAGCGGGACCGCCTACGAGCAGTACTTC.

This clone was picked up one time. Here the CDR3 DNA reads TGCGCCAGCAACCCTAGCGGGGGGGGTTACAATGAGCAGTTCTTC. Translated, it gives CASNPSGGGYNEQFF. This chain joins TRBV5-1 and TRBJ2-1; 12 bases map to TRBD2. Germline CDR1 reads SGHRS; CDR2 reads YFSETQ. This CDR3 contains 15 residues. With V trimmed by 6 bases and J by 4 bases, 5 bases remained unmatched.

V and J are TRBV6-4 and TRBJ2-1, with 8 bases identical to TRBD1. The V gene end was trimmed by 5 bases and the J gene end by 8 bases; junction bases not matched to a gene: 8. Germline CDR1 MRHNA, CDR2 SNTAGT. The CDR3 runs 14 residues. The CDR3 loop reads CASSRETGGHEQFF. The CDR3 region has the DNA TGTGCCAGCAGTCGGGAAACAGGGGGACATGAGCAGTTCTTC.